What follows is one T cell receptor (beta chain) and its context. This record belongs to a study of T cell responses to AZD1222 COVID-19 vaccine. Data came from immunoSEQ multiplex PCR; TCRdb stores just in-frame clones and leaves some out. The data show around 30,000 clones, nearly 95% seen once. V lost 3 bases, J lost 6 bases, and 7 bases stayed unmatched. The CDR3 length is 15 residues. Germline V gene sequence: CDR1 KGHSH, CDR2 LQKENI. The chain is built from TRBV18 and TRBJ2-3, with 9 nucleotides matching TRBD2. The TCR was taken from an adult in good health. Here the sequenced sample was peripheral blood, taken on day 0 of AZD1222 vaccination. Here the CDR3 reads CASSPGVAGADTQYF. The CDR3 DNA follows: TGTGCCAGCTCACCCGGGGTAGCGGGAGCCGATACGCAGTATTTT.